This is a list of T cell receptor beta chains from one sample in a study of cytomegalovirus exposure and HLA in healthy donors. This table comes from immunoSEQ multiplex PCR, and its TCRdb copy is limited to in-frame clones, with some not included. The sample lists over 100,000 clones; around three quarters were seen once. The specimen was PBMCs. These receptors all come from a woman between 50 and 59 years old in good health and CMV-seropositive. Both conserved end residues are part of each CDR3. D genes are given only for firm matches. Not every row has a clone size; where given, it reads once, few, many or a size class.

v_gene	j_gene	d_gene	abundance	CDR3nt	CDR3aa
TRBV19	TRBJ2-1	TRBD2	.	TGTGCCAGTAGTATGGCACTAGCGGGAATTGGTGAGCAGTTCTTC	CASSMALAGIGEQFF
TRBV5-6	TRBJ2-7	.	.	TGTGCCAGCAGCTTGGGGGGCTCGGACGAGCAGTACTTC	CASSLGGSDEQYF
TRBV5-4	TRBJ1-4	.	.	TGTGCCAGCAGCATTGATGGGGGCACTAATGAAAAACTGTTTTTT	CASSIDGGTNEKLFF
TRBV4-1	TRBJ2-6	TRBD1	few	TGCGCCAGCAGCCAACGCCCGGGACAGGGGGCGAATCGGCCTGGGGCCAACGTCCTGACTTTC	CASSQRPGQGANRPGANVLTF
TRBV5-1	TRBJ1-5	TRBD1	.	TGCGCCAGCAGCTTGGGGGACAGGGACCATCAGCCCCAGCATTTT	CASSLGDRDHQPQHF
TRBV10-3	TRBJ1-2	.	.	TGTGCCATCAGTGAGGGGCAGGCTGGGTGGGGCTACACCTTC	CAISEGQAGWGYTF
TRBV6-5	TRBJ2-3	.	.	TGTGCCAGCAGGCAAATGACTAGCACAGATACGCAGTATTTT	CASRQMTSTDTQYF
TRBV7-3	TRBJ2-7	.	.	TGTGCCAGCAGCTTGAGCGGAGGAGGGACCTACGAGCAGTACTTC	CASSLSGGGTYEQYF
TRBV7-8	TRBJ2-2	TRBD2	.	TGTGCCAGCAGCTCTTATAGCGGGAGGAGCACCGGGGAGCTGTTTTTT	CASSSYSGRSTGELFF
TRBV7-9	TRBJ1-3	.	.	TGTTCCAGCAGCCTCGTTGAAGCAGGGGTAAACACCATATATTTT	CSSSLVEAGVNTIYF
TRBV13	TRBJ1-1	TRBD1	.	TGTGCCAGCAGCTTTAACAGGGGTTTGAACACTGAAGCTTTCTTT	CASSFNRGLNTEAFF
TRBV9	TRBJ2-7	TRBD1	.	TGTGCCAGCTCCCGAGGGACAGGGTCCTACGAGCAGTACTTC	CASSRGTGSYEQYF
TRBV7-3	TRBJ2-1	TRBD2	.	TGTGCCAGCGGAACTAGCGGGGGTTACAATGAGCAGTTCTTC	CASGTSGGYNEQFF
TRBV6-6	TRBJ2-7	.	few	TGTGCCACCAAAACCAGGGCGAGCTCCTACGAGCAGTACTTC	CATKTRASSYEQYF
TRBV19	TRBJ2-2	.	.	TGTGCCAGTAGTGGACAGGGCGGGGGAACCGGGGAGCTGTTTTTT	CASSGQGGGTGELFF
TRBV11-2	TRBJ1-5	.	.	TGTGCCAGCAGTCTCCAGGGGAACAGCAATCAGCCCCAGCATTTT	CASSLQGNSNQPQHF
TRBV19	TRBJ1-5	TRBD1	.	TGTGCCAGTAGTAGGGGACAGGACATCTATAGCAATCAGCCCCAGCATTTT	CASSRGQDIYSNQPQHF
TRBV9	TRBJ1-3	TRBD1	.	TGTGCCAGTAGACCGGGACAGGGCTCTGGAAACACCATATATTTT	CASRPGQGSGNTIYF
TRBV18	TRBJ2-3	.	.	TGTGCCAGCTCACCAGGGCCCACAGATACGCAGTATTTT	CASSPGPTDTQYF
TRBV6-6	TRBJ1-2	.	.	TGTGCCAGCAGTTACGTAGGGGAAGGTGTTGGCTACACCTTC	CASSYVGEGVGYTF
TRBV5-4	TRBJ2-7	TRBD1	once	TGTGCCAGCAGCTTGGCTTCCGGGACAGGGCCCTACGAGCAGTACTTC	CASSLASGTGPYEQYF
TRBV6-5	TRBJ1-5	.	few	TGTGCCAGCAGTTCCAAGACAGTTAGCAATCAGCCCCAGCATTTT	CASSSKTVSNQPQHF
TRBV9	TRBJ2-1	.	.	TGTGCCAGCAGCCTGTCCAGCTCCTACAATGAGCAGTTCTTC	CASSLSSSYNEQFF
TRBV5-1	TRBJ1-4	TRBD1	.	TGCGCCAGCAGGCCAGGACAGGGGGCGTCGGGGTCTAATGAAAAACTGTTTTTT	CASRPGQGASGSNEKLFF